The 29 T cell receptor beta chains below come from one sample, sequenced in a study of shared clonotypes between healthy human individuals. Profiling relied on immunoSEQ multiplex PCR, and the TCRdb table lists in-frame clones only, not all of them. This repertoire shows 2 million to 2.5 million clones, 92% found once; its top ten account for 0.37%. The sequenced sample was naive CD4+ T cells from PBMCs. The subset: CD45RA+ positively selected. Receptors originate from a man younger than 30 in good health. Some clones in this sample may be carry-over from other donors' samples.

As regards this clone: The same CDR3 also results from other DNA sequences found in this sample. This CDR3 is CASSYSGRGRTDTQYF. The CDR3 nucleotides are TGTGCCAGCAGTTACTCGGGCAGGGGGCGCACAGATACGCAGTATTTT. This rearrangement joins TRBV6-5 to TRBJ2-3; TRBD1 matches at 8 bases. V was pared by 0 bases and J by 1 base, with 3 bases of the junction left unmatched. Germline V gene lookup returns CDR1 MNHEY and CDR2 SVGAGI. The CDR3 runs 16 residues.

CDR3 amino acids: CASSPVPAEGYTF. CDR3 sequence (DNA): TGTGCCAGCTCACCTGTTCCTGCGGAGGGCTACACCTTC. J is TRBJ1-2 and V is TRBV18, with D unclear. Per germline, CDR1 KGHSH and CDR2 LQKENI. Trimming removed 3 bases at V and 8 bases at J, with 13 bases between. This CDR3 spans 13 amino acids. The full variable domain, its missing parts supplied by reference TRBV18 and TRBJ1-2, is NAGVMQNPRHLVRRRGQEARLRCSPMKGHSHVYWYRQLPEEGLKFMVYLQKENIIDESGMPKERFSAEFPKEGPSILRIQQVVRGDSAAYFCASSPVPAEGYTFGSGTRLTVV.

This chain uses TRBV9 with TRBJ2-1; 9 bases match TRBD1. The CDR3 spans 16 residues. Germline CDR1 SGDLS, CDR2 YYNGEE. V was pared by 4 bases and J by 4 bases, with 9 bases of the junction left unmatched. The DNA of the CDR3 is TGTGCCAGCAGCCCCGGACAGGGGTTACCTTACAATGAGCAGTTCTTC. The encoded protein is CASSPGQGLPYNEQFF.

This chain joins TRBV29-1 and TRBJ1-1; a possible D gene is TRBD1 (5 bases). The V end lost 3 bases, the J end lost 4 bases, and 21 bases lay between the germline ends. The CDR3 totals 16 residues. Germline V gene sequence: CDR1 SQVTM, CDR2 ANQGSEA. CDR3: CSVEGTTRRGGTEAFF. CDR3 DNA sequence: TGCAGCGTTGAGGGGACCACCCGGAGGGGCGGCACTGAAGCTTTCTTT.

V is TRBV7-3 and J is TRBJ2-1; 9 bases align to TRBD1. Germline V CDR1 and CDR2: SGHTA, FQGTGA. This CDR3 has 14 residues. V shed 1 base, J shed 10 bases, and the junction held 5 bases outside the gene matches. The CDR3 protein is CASSLRGTGTEQFF. DNA of the CDR3: TGTGCCAGCAGCTTAAGGGGGACAGGGACAGAGCAGTTCTTC.

Regarding this clone: Different DNA sequences within this sample yield the same CDR3. The V and J genes are TRBV6-6 and TRBJ1-2; maybe TRBD1 (5 bases). V dropped 0 bases and J dropped 3 bases, with 8 bases sitting between them. The germline V gene has CDR1 MNHNY and CDR2 SVGAGI (reference sequence). This CDR3 contains 14 residues. In nucleotides, the CDR3 is TGTGCCAGCAGTTACTCGAAAGGGGACTATGGCTACACCTTC. This encodes CASSYSKGDYGYTF.

This chain connects TRBV7-9 to TRBJ1-2, with D hard to call. The V end was cut by 5 bases, the J end by 1 base, with 11 bases between. CDR3 length equals 14 residues. In germline, CDR1 is SEHNR, CDR2 FQNEAQ (reference sequence). The CDR3 region has the DNA TGTGCCAGCAGCCCACCCGGGGTTAACTATGGCTACACCTTC. Translating gives CASSPPGVNYGYTF.

The chain combines TRBV7-9 with TRBJ2-3; D might be TRBD2 (6 bases). The CDR3 consists of 16 residues. The ends were cut back, 0 bases at V and 1 base at J, with 11 bases in the middle. Germline V lookup: CDR1 SEHNR, CDR2 FQNEAQ (reference sequence). CDR3 nucleotides: TGTGCCAGCAGCTTAGCGGAGGGTCTGGGCACAGATACGCAGTATTTT. Its translation is CASSLAEGLGTDTQYF.

Concerning this clone itself: Other nucleotide sequences in the sample specify the same CDR3. The chain links TRBV4-3 to TRBJ2-7, with D perhaps TRBD1 (5 bases). Trimming pared 2 bases from V and 4 bases from J, leaving 9 bases between. CDR1 LGHNA and CDR2 YSLEER come from the germline V gene. The CDR3 totals 13 residues. DNA for the CDR3: TGCGCCAGCAGCCAAAATAGGGGTTACGAGCAGTACTTC. Translated: CASSQNRGYEQYF.

The J gene is TRBJ2-5, the V gene TRBV4-1; possible D gene TRBD2, 6 bases. Germline V gives CDR1 MGHRA, CDR2 YSYEKL. Trimming removed 3 bases from V and 1 base from J, with 12 bases in between. The CDR3 spans 15 residues. DNA for the CDR3: TGCGCCAGCAGCCAGAGGGGACTCCTCCAAGAGACCCAGTACTTC. Its translation is CASSQRGLLQETQYF.

The chain uses TRBV19 and TRBJ2-7; 9 bases are shared with TRBD2. Germline values: CDR1 LNHDA, CDR2 SQIVND (reference sequence). This CDR3 region has 14 residues. After removal of 6 bases from V and 3 bases from J, the junction contained 6 bases not matched to a gene. The chain's CDR3 is CASSGSGSSYEQYF. CDR3 coding DNA: TGTGCCAGTAGCGGTAGCGGGAGTAGCTACGAGCAGTACTTC.

V gene TRBV6-1 combines with J gene TRBJ2-7, with no clear D. V lost 2 bases and J 6 bases, leaving 17 bases between the germline ends. Germline CDR1 reads MNHNS; CDR2 reads SASEGT. The CDR3 length is 15 residues. The CDR3 region is CASSESWSGGTEQYF. CDR3 nucleotides: TGTGCCAGCAGTGAAAGTTGGTCAGGCGGAACCGAGCAGTACTTC.

Worth noting for this clone: Other DNA sequences from this sample encode an identical CDR3 as well. The CDR3 is CSAQGNEQFF. In DNA, the CDR3 is TGCAGTGCTCAAGGGAATGAGCAGTTCTTC. The gene calls are TRBV20-1 and TRBJ2-1; no firm D call. With 5 bases removed from V and 7 bases from J, the gap between germline ends came to 6 bases. Germline V CDR1 and CDR2: DFQATT, SNEGSKA (reference sequence). This CDR3 spans 10 amino acids.

The chain combines TRBV6-5 with TRBJ1-5; D gene ambiguous. This CDR3 region has 14 residues. Germline values: CDR1 MNHEY, CDR2 SVGAGI. Deletions cut 5 bases from V and 0 bases from J, with 8 bases between. CDR3 sequence reads: CASSRHISNQPQHF. The CDR3 coding sequence is TGTGCCAGCAGTAGACATATTAGCAATCAGCCCCAGCATTTT.

The gene calls are TRBV28 and TRBJ1-1; D gene ambiguous. The CDR3 is made up of 13 amino acids. Germline CDR1 reads MDHEN; CDR2 reads SYDVKM. Trimming pared 5 bases from V and 0 bases from J, leaving 7 bases between. The CDR3 DNA reads TGTGCCAGCAGTGCTATTATGAACACTGAAGCTTTCTTT. It codes for CASSAIMNTEAFF.

Comment on this clone: The sample holds other DNA sequences that translate to the same CDR3. This chain links TRBV5-4 with TRBJ1-1, with 10 bases aligning to TRBD1. The CDR3 sequence is 14 residues long. J was trimmed by 4 bases and V by 3 bases; bases with no gene match: 3. CDR1 and CDR2 (germline): SGHNT, YYREEE (reference sequence). The CDR3 nucleotides are TGTGCCAGCAGCTCCGGACAGGGGGGCACTGAAGCTTTCTTT. Amino acid sequence: CASSSGQGGTEAFF. Full variable domain (outside the CDR3, taken from reference TRBV5-4 and TRBJ1-1): ETGVTQSPTHLIKTRGQQVTLRCSSQSGHNTVSWYQQALGQGPQFIFQYYREEENGRGNFPPRFSGLQFPNYSSELNVNALELDDSALYLCASSSGQGGTEAFFGQGTRLTVV.

This clone was counted once. The chain joins TRBV2 to TRBJ1-1; D perhaps matches TRBD1 (5 bases). V was cut by 4 bases and J by 5 bases, with 20 bases left in between. The CDR3 covers 16 residues. Germline V CDR1 and CDR2: SNHLY, FYNNEI. The CDR3 sequence is CASSVSRGPRETEAFF. The CDR3, as DNA: TGTGCCAGCAGTGTTTCGAGAGGCCCCAGGGAGACTGAAGCTTTCTTT. Together with reference TRBV2 and TRBJ1-1, the CDR3 gives the full variable domain: EPEVTQTPSHQVTQMGQEVILRCVPISNHLYFYWYRQILGQKVEFLVSFYNNEISEKSEIFDDQFSVERPDGSNFTLKIRSTKLEDSAMYFCASSVSRGPRETEAFFGQGTRLTVV.

The rearrangement joins TRBV5-4 to TRBJ2-5, with D perhaps being TRBD1 or TRBD2 (5 bases each). Trimming removed 0 bases from V and 3 bases from J, with 12 bases in between. The CDR3 is 15 amino acids. Germline V CDR1 and CDR2: SGHNT, YYREEE (reference sequence). CDR3 coding DNA: TGTGCCAGCAGCTTGGCAAAGGGGACGGAAGAGACCCAGTACTTC. This translates into CASSLAKGTEETQYF.

V and J are TRBV5-1 and TRBJ2-2, with 14 bases lining up with TRBD2. V shed 4 bases, J shed 4 bases, and the junction held 3 bases outside the gene matches. Germline CDR1 reads SGHRS; CDR2 reads YFSETQ. The CDR3 runs to 16 residues. In DNA form, the CDR3 reads TGCGCCAGCAGCACCGGGACTAGCGGGAGCACCGGGGAGCTGTTTTTT. As protein: CASSTGTSGSTGELFF.

V and J are TRBV7-2 and TRBJ2-7; 10 bases map to TRBD2. V lost 1 base and J lost 4; bases outside the gene matches: 7. This CDR3 comprises 16 residues. From germline, CDR1 is SGHTA and CDR2 FQGNSA. The CDR3 coding sequence is TGTGCCAGCAGCTTAGGACTAGCGGGCCTGATATACGAGCAGTACTTC. It yields the protein CASSLGLAGLIYEQYF. The complete variable domain, with remaining parts taken from reference TRBV7-2 and TRBJ2-7, reads GAGVSQSPSNKVTEKGKDVELRCDPISGHTALYWYRQSLGQGLEFLIYFQGNSAPDKSGLPSDRFSAERTGGSVSTLTIQRTQQEDSAVYLCASSLGLAGLIYEQYFGPGTRLTVT.

The chain uses TRBV6-5 and TRBJ2-2; the D gene is possibly TRBD2 (6 bases). The CDR3 sequence is 12 residues long. The ends were cut back, 10 bases at V and 4 bases at J, with 10 bases in the middle. Germline CDR1 MNHEY, CDR2 SVGAGI. The CDR3 protein is CAITGVTGELFF. CDR3 in DNA: TGTGCCATCACGGGGGTCACCGGGGAGCTGTTTTTT.

This rearrangement joins TRBV28 to TRBJ2-7; 14 bases match TRBD2. This CDR3 has 17 residues. CDR1 MDHEN and CDR2 SYDVKM come from the germline V gene. V lost 6 bases and J lost 0; bases outside the gene matches: 7. CDR3 sequence (DNA): TGTGCCAGCAGCGGGGGACTAGCGGGGGCATACTCCTACGAGCAGTACTTC. Protein product: CASSGGLAGAYSYEQYF. The whole variable domain, remainder taken from reference TRBV28 and TRBJ2-7, is DVKVTQSSRYLVKRTGEKVFLECVQDMDHENMFWYRQDPGLGLRLIYFSYDVKMKEKGDIPEGYSVSREKKERFSLILESASTNQTSMYLCASSGGLAGAYSYEQYFGPGTRLTVT.

The CDR3 nucleotides are TGTGCCAGCAGCCGATATGACAGGGGCGATCAGCCCCAGCATTTT. The encoded protein is CASSRYDRGDQPQHF. This chain connects TRBV7-9 to TRBJ1-5, with 8 nucleotides matching TRBD1. Germline-derived CDR1 and CDR2 are SEHNR and FQNEAQ (reference sequence). The CDR3 contains 15 residues. The ends lost 5 bases at V and 5 bases at J; junction bases unmatched: 8.

This clone was recorded once. This chain links TRBV4-1 with TRBJ2-2, with a tentative D call TRBD2 (5 bases). This CDR3 has 19 amino acids. Trimming left V 0 bases short and J 4 bases short, with 21 bases between. Germline V gives CDR1 MGHRA, CDR2 YSYEKL. The CDR3 DNA follows: TGCGCCAGCAGCCAAGATTACGGACTCATCCGTAGTCTCACCGGGGAGCTGTTTTTT. Amino acid sequence: CASSQDYGLIRSLTGELFF.

Concerning this clone itself: The same CDR3 also results from other DNA sequences found in this sample. The gene calls are TRBV5-1 and TRBJ2-2, with unresolved D. With 1 base removed from V and 2 bases from J, the gap between germline ends came to 6 bases. The germline gives CDR1 SGHRS, CDR2 YFSETQ. The CDR3 is 14 amino acids. CDR3 DNA: TGCGCCAGCAGCTTGCAAGGTAACACCGGGGAGCTGTTTTTT. Translation: CASSLQGNTGELFF. The variable domain in full, with the rest retrieved from reference TRBV5-1 and TRBJ2-2, is KAGVTQTPRYLIKTRGQQVTLSCSPISGHRSVSWYQQTPGQGLQFLFEYFSETQRNKGNFPGRFSGRQFSNSRSEMNVSTLELGDSALYLCASSLQGNTGELFFGEGSRLTVL.

This chain uses TRBV5-4 with TRBJ2-1; perhaps TRBD2 as D (6 bases). The CDR3 sequence is 15 residues long. The V end lost 4 bases, the J end lost 8 bases, and 19 bases lay between the germline ends. Germline assignment: CDR1 SGHNT and CDR2 YYREEE (reference sequence). The CDR3 spells CASSLAGGSRYEQFF. The CDR3 bases are TGTGCCAGCAGCCTCGCTGGGGGGAGTAGATATGAGCAGTTCTTC.

V is TRBV19 and J is TRBJ2-1, with D possibly being TRBD2 (6 bases). The CDR3 length is 16 residues. Germline assignment: CDR1 LNHDA and CDR2 SQIVND (reference sequence). The V end was cut by 3 bases, the J end by 7 bases, with 19 bases between. In DNA, the CDR3 is TGTGCCAGTAGTATGCTCCCCGGGACTGGACCGAATGAGCAGTTCTTC. Translating it yields CASSMLPGTGPNEQFF.

The chain recombines TRBV27 with TRBJ2-1; maybe TRBD2 (6 bases). The CDR3 is made up of 15 amino acids. The germline gives CDR1 MNHEY, CDR2 SMNVEV (reference sequence). V lost 6 bases and J lost 4, with 16 bases in between. CDR3: CASREPGTGYNEQFF. DNA for the CDR3: TGTGCCAGCAGAGAGCCGGGGACTGGGTACAATGAGCAGTTCTTC.

This sequence joins TRBV27 and TRBJ2-7; D is undetermined. The germline CDR1 and CDR2 sequences are MNHEY and SMNVEV (reference sequence). The CDR3 is 16 residues long. Trimming shortened V by 7 bases and J by 4 bases, and 23 bases separated the two germline ends. CDR3 nucleotide sequence: TGTGCCAGCAAACAAAACCGGGCCCCAGGTGGGTACGAGCAGTACTTC. Translating gives CASKQNRAPGGYEQYF.